This TCR beta chain was documented in a study of regulatory T cells in long-lasting Graves disease. Documented time point: persistent/refractory GD, antithyroid drugs over 5 years with positive TRAb. TCR sequences were obtained from RNA taken from PBMCs. Patients were from an endocrinology department in Xi'an, China. Collection of peripheral blood (nine milliliters) was done using EDTA tubes. There are 15 residues in the CDR3. Trimming left V 4 bases short and J 6 bases short, with 16 bases between. The germline V gene has CDR1 SGHDN and CDR2 FVKESK. Construction of the TCR beta libraries employed iRepertoire HTBI primers in conjunction with Arm-PCR of CDR3 regions. Authors' processing steps: The samples yielded approximately 62 TRBV and around 15 TRBJ segments. Via MiXCR, TCRdb re-called the multiplex PCR reads, giving one row per CDR3 protein. These V and J calls derive from TCRdb rather than the authors' analysis. The table lists 400,000 to 500,000 distinct CDR3 sequences, 21% of them singletons, with more than 13% in the top ten.

The sequenced sample was peripheral blood mononuclear cells (PBMCs), obtained when the disease was refractory, from a patient treated with antithyroid drugs. The chain joins TRBV14 to TRBJ2-4, with TRBD2 as a possible D gene (5 bases). This TCR came from a female donor with Graves disease. CDR3 sequence: CASSPYHTSGNIQYF. The CDR3 DNA follows: TGTGCCAGCAGCCCCTACCACACAAGCGGAAACATTCAGTACTTC.